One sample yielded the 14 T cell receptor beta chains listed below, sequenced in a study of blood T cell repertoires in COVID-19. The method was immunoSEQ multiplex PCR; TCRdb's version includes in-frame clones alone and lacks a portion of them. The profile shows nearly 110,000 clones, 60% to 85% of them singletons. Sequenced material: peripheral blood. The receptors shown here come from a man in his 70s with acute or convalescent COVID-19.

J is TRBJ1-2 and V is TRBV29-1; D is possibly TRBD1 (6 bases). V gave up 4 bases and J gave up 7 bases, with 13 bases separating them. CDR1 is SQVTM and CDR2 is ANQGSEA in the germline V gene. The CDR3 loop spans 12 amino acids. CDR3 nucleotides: TGCAGCGTTGGGTTGGGGGGGCCTGGCTACACCTTC. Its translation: CSVGLGGPGYTF.

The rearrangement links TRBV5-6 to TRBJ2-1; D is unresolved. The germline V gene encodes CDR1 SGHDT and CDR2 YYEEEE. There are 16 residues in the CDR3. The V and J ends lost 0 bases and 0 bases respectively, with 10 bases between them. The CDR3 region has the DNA TGTGCCAGCAGCTTGGCCGAGGTGATCTCCTACAATGAGCAGTTCTTC. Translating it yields CASSLAEVISYNEQFF.

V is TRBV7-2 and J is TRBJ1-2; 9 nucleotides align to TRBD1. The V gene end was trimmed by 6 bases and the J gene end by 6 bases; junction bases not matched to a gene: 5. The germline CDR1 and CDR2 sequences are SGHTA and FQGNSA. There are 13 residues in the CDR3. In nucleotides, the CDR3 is TGTGCCAGCAGTCGGGACAGGGAGGATGGCTACACCTTC. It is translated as CASSRDREDGYTF.

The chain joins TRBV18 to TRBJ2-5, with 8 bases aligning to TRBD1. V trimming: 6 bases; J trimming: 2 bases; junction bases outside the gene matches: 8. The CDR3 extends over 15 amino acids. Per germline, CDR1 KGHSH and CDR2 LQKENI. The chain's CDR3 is CASSPKTGAQETQYF. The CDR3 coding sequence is TGTGCCAGCTCTCCAAAGACAGGGGCGCAAGAGACCCAGTACTTC.

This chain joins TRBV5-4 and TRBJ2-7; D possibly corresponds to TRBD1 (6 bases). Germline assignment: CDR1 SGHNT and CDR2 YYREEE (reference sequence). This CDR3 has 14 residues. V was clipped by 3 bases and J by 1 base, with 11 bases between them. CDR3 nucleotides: TGTGCCAGCAGCTCGGACGGACAGTCCTACGAGCAGTACTTC. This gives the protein CASSSDGQSYEQYF. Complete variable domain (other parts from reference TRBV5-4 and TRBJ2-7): ETGVTQSPTHLIKTRGQQVTLRCSSQSGHNTVSWYQQALGQGPQFIFQYYREEENGRGNFPPRFSGLQFPNYSSELNVNALELDDSALYLCASSSDGQSYEQYFGPGTRLTVT.

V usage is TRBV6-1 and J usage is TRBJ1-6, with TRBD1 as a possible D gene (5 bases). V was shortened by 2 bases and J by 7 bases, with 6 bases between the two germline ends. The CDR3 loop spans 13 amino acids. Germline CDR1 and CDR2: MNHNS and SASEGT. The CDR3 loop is CASSEQGNSPLHF. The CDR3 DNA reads TGTGCCAGCAGTGAACAGGGAAATTCACCCCTCCACTTT.

The DNA for the CDR3 is TGTGCCAGTAGTAAAAGGTATGGGGGGGAAAAGGAAGCTTTCTTT. Translating it yields CASSKRYGGEKEAFF. This sequence joins TRBV19 and TRBJ1-1; maybe TRBD1 (5 bases). Germline CDR1 LNHDA, CDR2 SQIVND (reference sequence). This CDR3 is built from 15 residues. V was trimmed by 4 bases and J by 8 bases, leaving 20 bases between them.

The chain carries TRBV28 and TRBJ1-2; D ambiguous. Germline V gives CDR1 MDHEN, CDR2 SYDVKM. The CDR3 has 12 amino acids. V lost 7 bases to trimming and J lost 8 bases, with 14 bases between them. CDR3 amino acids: CASTGPSRGYTF. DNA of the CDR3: TGTGCCAGCACCGGTCCGTCTAGGGGCTACACCTTC.

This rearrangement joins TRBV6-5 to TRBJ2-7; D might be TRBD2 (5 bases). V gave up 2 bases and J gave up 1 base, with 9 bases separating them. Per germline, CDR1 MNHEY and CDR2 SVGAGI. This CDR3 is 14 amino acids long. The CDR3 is CASSYLAQSYEQYF. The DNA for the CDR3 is TGTGCCAGCAGTTACCTAGCCCAGTCCTACGAGCAGTACTTC.

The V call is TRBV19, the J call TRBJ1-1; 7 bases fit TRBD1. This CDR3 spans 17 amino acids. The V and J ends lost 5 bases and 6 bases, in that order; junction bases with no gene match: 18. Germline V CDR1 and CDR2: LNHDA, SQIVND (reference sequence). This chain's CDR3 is CASSFRQGGGMESEAFF. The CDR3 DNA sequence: TGTGCCAGTAGTTTCAGACAGGGAGGCGGGATGGAGTCTGAAGCTTTCTTT.

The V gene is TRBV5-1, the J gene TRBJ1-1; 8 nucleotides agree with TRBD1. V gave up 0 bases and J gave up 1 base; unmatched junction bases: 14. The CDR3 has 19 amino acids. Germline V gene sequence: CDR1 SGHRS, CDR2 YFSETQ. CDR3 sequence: CASSLDGRLTGGTNTEAFF. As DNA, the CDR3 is TGCGCCAGCAGCTTGGACGGGCGTCTTACAGGGGGTACGAACACTGAAGCTTTCTTT.

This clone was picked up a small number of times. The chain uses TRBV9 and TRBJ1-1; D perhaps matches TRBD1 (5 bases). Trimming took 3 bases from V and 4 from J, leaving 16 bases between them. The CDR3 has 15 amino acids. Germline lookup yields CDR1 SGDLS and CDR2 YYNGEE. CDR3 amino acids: CASSEVGTGGTEAFF. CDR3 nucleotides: TGTGCCAGCAGCGAGGTAGGGACCGGGGGCACTGAAGCTTTCTTT.

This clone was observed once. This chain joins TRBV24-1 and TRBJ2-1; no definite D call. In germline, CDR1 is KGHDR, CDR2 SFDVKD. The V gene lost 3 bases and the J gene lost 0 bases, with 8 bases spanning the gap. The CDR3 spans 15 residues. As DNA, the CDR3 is TGTGCCACCAGTGATCCCATGAGCTCCTACAATGAGCAGTTCTTC. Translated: CATSDPMSSYNEQFF.

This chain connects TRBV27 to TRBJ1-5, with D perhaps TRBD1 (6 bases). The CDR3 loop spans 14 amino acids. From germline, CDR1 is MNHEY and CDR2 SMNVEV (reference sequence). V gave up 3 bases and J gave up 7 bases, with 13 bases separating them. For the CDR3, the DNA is TGTGCCAGCAGTTTGGGGGGGGCTCACCAGCCCCAGCATTTT. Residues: CASSLGGAHQPQHF.